Listed below are T cell receptor beta chains from one sample, sequenced in a study of patients and donors after allogeneic stem cell transplantation. TCRdb re-called the RT-PCR reads through MiXCR, storing one row per CDR3 protein. This repertoire shows roughly 940,000 distinct CDR3 sequences, about a sixth found once; its top ten account for roughly 6.4%. The sequencing input was blood, either unsorted or a sorted T cell fraction (not recorded which). Receptor source: a human donor who was either an allogeneic HSCT recipient or a stem cell or donor lymphocyte infusion donor (not recorded which). It is not recorded whose cells these are; they may come from a transplant donor. Both conserved end residues are part of each CDR3. The order of the fields is V gene, D gene, J gene, clone size, CDR3 protein, CDR3 DNA. A D gene is named only where the DNA matches it firmly. Size is omitted from some rows. Given values are once, few, many or a class for expanded clones.

v_call: TRBV11-2; d_call: -; j_call: TRBJ1-5; clone_size: -; cdr3_aa: CASSQQWDQPQHF; cdr3_nt: TGTGCCAGCAGCCAACAGTGGGATCAGCCCCAGCATTTT
v_call: TRBV9; d_call: -; j_call: TRBJ2-2; clone_size: -; cdr3_aa: CASSVTLGQKELFF; cdr3_nt: TGTGCCAGCAGCGTGACGTTGGGACAAAAGGAGCTGTTTTTT
v_call: TRBV29-1; d_call: -; j_call: TRBJ2-5; clone_size: many; cdr3_aa: CSVLRGLQETQYF; cdr3_nt: TGCAGCGTACTTCGGGGTTTACAAGAGACCCAGTACTTC
v_call: TRBV5-1; d_call: -; j_call: TRBJ2-7; clone_size: -; cdr3_aa: CASSTSTGEGEQYF; cdr3_nt: TGCGCCAGCAGCACCTCGACAGGGGAGGGCGAGCAGTACTTC
v_call: TRBV4-3; d_call: -; j_call: TRBJ2-7; clone_size: -; cdr3_aa: CASSQAGAYEQYF; cdr3_nt: TGCGCCAGCAGCCAAGCCGGGGCTTACGAGCAGTACTTC
v_call: TRBV20-1; d_call: TRBD2; j_call: TRBJ2-1; clone_size: many; cdr3_aa: CSASLRGGPPYNEQFF; cdr3_nt: TGCAGTGCTAGTCTGCGCGGGGGGCCACCCTACAATGAGCAGTTCTTC
v_call: TRBV2; d_call: -; j_call: TRBJ2-3; clone_size: -; cdr3_aa: CASSEEGWGSGYTDTQYF; cdr3_nt: TGTGCCAGCAGTGAAGAGGGGTGGGGTAGCGGATACACAGATACGCAGTATTTT
v_call: TRBV7-8; d_call: -; j_call: TRBJ1-1; clone_size: -; cdr3_aa: CASSLAGAYTEAFF; cdr3_nt: TGTGCCAGCAGCTTAGCGGGGGCTTACACTGAAGCTTTCTTT
v_call: TRBV12-3/TRBV12-4; d_call: TRBD2; j_call: TRBJ2-1; clone_size: -; cdr3_aa: CASKPGTSSYNEQFF; cdr3_nt: TGTGCCAGCAAGCCCGGGACTAGCTCCTACAATGAGCAGTTCTTC
v_call: TRBV27; d_call: TRBD2; j_call: TRBJ2-7; clone_size: -; cdr3_aa: CASSLSREGLYEQYF; cdr3_nt: TGTGCCAGCAGTTTATCTCGGGAGGGCCTTTACGAGCAGTACTTC
v_call: TRBV24-1; d_call: -; j_call: TRBJ2-3; clone_size: -; cdr3_aa: CATSEPKPNTQYF; cdr3_nt: TGTGCCACCAGTGAACCTAAACCGAATACGCAGTATTTT
v_call: TRBV5-1; d_call: -; j_call: TRBJ2-7; clone_size: -; cdr3_aa: CASSLRTEFYEQYF; cdr3_nt: TGCGCCAGCAGCCTACGGACAGAGTTTTACGAGCAGTACTTC
v_call: TRBV7-9; d_call: TRBD1; j_call: TRBJ2-3; clone_size: -; cdr3_aa: CASSGRDRGLDTQYF; cdr3_nt: TGTGCCAGCAGCGGCCGGGACAGGGGGCTAGATACGCAGTATTTT
v_call: TRBV12-3/TRBV12-4; d_call: -; j_call: TRBJ1-6; clone_size: once; cdr3_aa: CASTPTAGNSPLHF; cdr3_nt: TGTGCCAGCACCCCGACTGCAGGGAATTCACCCCTCCACTTT
v_call: TRBV6-7; d_call: TRBD2; j_call: TRBJ2-5; clone_size: few; cdr3_aa: CASSYTPGLAGVVETQYF; cdr3_nt: TGTGCCAGCAGTTACACGCCGGGACTAGCGGGGGTTGTGGAGACCCAGTACTTC
v_call: TRBV5-1; d_call: -; j_call: TRBJ2-1; clone_size: many; cdr3_aa: CASSFSGTPLQDEQFF; cdr3_nt: TGCGCCAGCAGCTTTTCCGGGACTCCTCTTCAGGATGAGCAGTTCTTC
v_call: TRBV6-6; d_call: -; j_call: TRBJ2-1; clone_size: few; cdr3_aa: CASSYGTNEQFF; cdr3_nt: TGTGCCAGCAGTTATGGGACTAATGAGCAGTTCTTC
v_call: TRBV12-3/TRBV12-4; d_call: TRBD1; j_call: TRBJ1-6; clone_size: -; cdr3_aa: CASSQRDRNNSPLHF; cdr3_nt: TGTGCCAGCAGTCAACGGGACAGAAATAATTCACCCCTCCACTTT
v_call: TRBV10-3; d_call: TRBD1; j_call: TRBJ2-1; clone_size: many; cdr3_aa: CATWRQGASDEQFF; cdr3_nt: TGTGCCACATGGAGGCAGGGGGCAAGCGATGAGCAGTTCTTC
v_call: TRBV4-2; d_call: -; j_call: TRBJ1-4; clone_size: few; cdr3_aa: CVSSQDPGDEKLFF; cdr3_nt: TGTGTCAGCAGCCAAGATCCAGGGGATGAAAAACTGTTTTTT
v_call: TRBV2; d_call: -; j_call: TRBJ1-4; clone_size: few; cdr3_aa: CASITDATNEKLFF; cdr3_nt: TGTGCCAGCATCACGGACGCAACTAATGAAAAACTGTTTTTT
v_call: TRBV6-1; d_call: -; j_call: TRBJ1-2; clone_size: few; cdr3_aa: CASTARGTSYDGYTF; cdr3_nt: TGTGCCAGCACTGCCAGAGGGACCTCCTATGATGGCTACACCTTC
v_call: TRBV24-1; d_call: TRBD2; j_call: TRBJ2-7; clone_size: -; cdr3_aa: CATSDPRGGRSYEQYF; cdr3_nt: TGTGCCACCAGTGACCCCCGGGGAGGGCGGTCCTACGAGCAGTACTTC
v_call: TRBV14; d_call: -; j_call: TRBJ1-2; clone_size: -; cdr3_aa: CASSQERGGHARGYGYTF; cdr3_nt: TGTGCCAGCAGCCAAGAACGGGGAGGACATGCTCGGGGCTATGGCTACACCTTC
v_call: TRBV9; d_call: -; j_call: TRBJ2-7; clone_size: few; cdr3_aa: CASSAEFTPYEQYF; cdr3_nt: TGTGCCAGCAGCGCGGAGTTTACTCCCTACGAGCAGTACTTC
v_call: TRBV10-3; d_call: TRBD1; j_call: TRBJ1-1; clone_size: few; cdr3_aa: CATAGQGATEAFF; cdr3_nt: TGTGCCACCGCAGGACAGGGGGCCACTGAAGCTTTCTTT
v_call: TRBV20-1; d_call: -; j_call: TRBJ1-3; clone_size: -; cdr3_aa: CSAIQFSSGNTIYF; cdr3_nt: TGCAGTGCCATACAGTTCAGCTCTGGAAACACCATATATTTT
v_call: TRBV12-3/TRBV12-4; d_call: -; j_call: TRBJ1-4; clone_size: many; cdr3_aa: CASSPRGTNEKLFF; cdr3_nt: TGTGCCAGCAGTCCCCGGGGCACTAATGAAAAACTGTTTTTT
v_call: TRBV27; d_call: -; j_call: TRBJ2-3; clone_size: -; cdr3_aa: CASSLNGRVSTDTQYF; cdr3_nt: TGTGCCAGCAGTTTAAATGGGCGGGTGTCGACAGATACGCAGTATTTT
v_call: TRBV29-1; d_call: TRBD2; j_call: TRBJ2-3; clone_size: few; cdr3_aa: CSASGGTSTDTQYF; cdr3_nt: TGCAGCGCCAGCGGGGGGACAAGCACAGATACGCAGTATTTT
v_call: TRBV20-1; d_call: -; j_call: TRBJ1-1; clone_size: -; cdr3_aa: CSARDPGSNTEAFF; cdr3_nt: TGCAGTGCTAGAGATCCGGGGTCGAACACTGAAGCTTTCTTT
v_call: TRBV5-1; d_call: -; j_call: TRBJ1-4; clone_size: few; cdr3_aa: CASSLQGNNEKLFF; cdr3_nt: TGCGCCAGCAGCTTGCAGGGAAATAATGAAAAACTGTTTTTT
v_call: TRBV29-1; d_call: -; j_call: TRBJ2-2; clone_size: many; cdr3_aa: CSVEPVPGELFF; cdr3_nt: TGCAGCGTTGAGCCGGTGCCCGGGGAGCTGTTTTTT
v_call: TRBV12-3/TRBV12-4; d_call: -; j_call: TRBJ2-4; clone_size: few; cdr3_aa: CASSHRSALAKNIQYF; cdr3_nt: TGTGCCAGCAGTCACCGATCGGCGCTAGCCAAAAACATTCAGTACTTC
v_call: TRBV7-9; d_call: -; j_call: TRBJ1-2; clone_size: few; cdr3_aa: CASSLALRGHGYTF; cdr3_nt: TGTGCCAGCAGCTTAGCGTTAAGGGGACATGGCTACACCTTC
v_call: TRBV5-1; d_call: TRBD2; j_call: TRBJ2-7; clone_size: few; cdr3_aa: CASRRASGNIYEQYF; cdr3_nt: TGCGCCAGCAGGAGGGCTAGCGGGAATATTTACGAGCAGTACTTC
v_call: TRBV5-1; d_call: -; j_call: TRBJ1-1; clone_size: few; cdr3_aa: CASSLGAGATEAFF; cdr3_nt: TGCGCCAGCAGCTTGGGTGCGGGGGCCACTGAAGCTTTCTTT
v_call: TRBV7-8; d_call: -; j_call: TRBJ1-4; clone_size: few; cdr3_aa: CASSLEARSQVGLFF; cdr3_nt: TGTGCCAGCAGCTTAGAGGCTAGGTCTCAAGTGGGACTGTTTTTT
v_call: TRBV20-1; d_call: -; j_call: TRBJ2-1; clone_size: -; cdr3_aa: CSARDEFYNEQFF; cdr3_nt: TGCAGTGCTAGAGATGAATTCTACAATGAGCAGTTCTTC
v_call: TRBV5-6; d_call: -; j_call: TRBJ2-1; clone_size: -; cdr3_aa: CASRKSRLSSYNEQFF; cdr3_nt: TGTGCCAGCAGAAAGTCCCGGCTGAGCTCCTACAATGAGCAGTTCTTC
v_call: TRBV24-1; d_call: TRBD2; j_call: TRBJ2-7; clone_size: -; cdr3_aa: CATSDQSGGLNF; cdr3_nt: TGTGCCACCAGTGACCAAAGCGGGGGACTAAACTTC
v_call: TRBV27; d_call: -; j_call: TRBJ2-7; clone_size: -; cdr3_aa: CASSLSAQGYEQYF; cdr3_nt: TGTGCCAGCAGTTTATCGGCCCAGGGATACGAGCAGTACTTC